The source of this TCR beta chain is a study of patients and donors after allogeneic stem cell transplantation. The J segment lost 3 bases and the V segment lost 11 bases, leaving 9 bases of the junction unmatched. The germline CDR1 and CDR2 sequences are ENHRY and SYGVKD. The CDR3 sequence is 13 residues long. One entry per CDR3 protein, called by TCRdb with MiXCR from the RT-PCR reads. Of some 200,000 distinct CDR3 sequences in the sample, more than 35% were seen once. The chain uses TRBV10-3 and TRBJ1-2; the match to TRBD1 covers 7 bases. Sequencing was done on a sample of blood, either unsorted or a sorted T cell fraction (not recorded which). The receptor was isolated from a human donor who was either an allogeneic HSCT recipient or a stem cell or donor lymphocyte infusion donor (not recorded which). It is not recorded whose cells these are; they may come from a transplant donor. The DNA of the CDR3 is TGTGCCCTCAATACAGGGGAGGACTATGGCTACACCTTC. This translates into CALNTGEDYGYTF.